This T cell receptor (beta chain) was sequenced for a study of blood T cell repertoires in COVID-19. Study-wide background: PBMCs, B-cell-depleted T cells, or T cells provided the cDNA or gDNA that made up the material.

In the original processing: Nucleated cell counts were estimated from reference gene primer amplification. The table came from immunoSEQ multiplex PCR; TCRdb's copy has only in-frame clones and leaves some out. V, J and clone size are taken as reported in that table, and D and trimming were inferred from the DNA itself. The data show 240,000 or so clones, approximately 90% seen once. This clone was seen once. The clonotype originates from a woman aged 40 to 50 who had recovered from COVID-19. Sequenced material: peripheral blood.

CDR3 sequence (DNA): TGTGCCAGCGGGGGACTAGCGGACTCCTACAATGAGCAGTTCTTC. This translates into CASGGLADSYNEQFF. The J gene is TRBJ2-1, the V gene TRBV25-1, with 11 positions matching TRBD2. CDR3 length: 15 residues. The germline V gene encodes CDR1 MGHDK and CDR2 SYGVNS. V dropped 8 bases and J dropped 0; count of bases not matched to a gene: 3.